Each of the 30 T cell receptor beta chains below was sequenced from the same sample in a study of PD-1 blockade in classical Hodgkin lymphoma. Clones were read by immunoSEQ multiplex PCR, and TCRdb kept only the in-frame ones, dropping some. The data show roughly 4,000 clones, around 87% seen once. All the patients suffered relapse after autologous stem cell transplantation, and brentuximab vedotin exposure differed. The authors purified CD4+ T cells from thawed PBMCs by magnetic negative selection. Sequencing was performed on CD4+ T cells from blood, taken at baseline. The receptors here all came from a human donor with classical Hodgkin lymphoma.

V and J are TRBV5-4 and TRBJ1-4, with 9 bases aligning to TRBD1. The length of the CDR3 is 18 residues. Trimming at V came to 4 bases and at J to 3 bases, leaving 13 bases not matched to a gene. From germline, CDR1 is SGHNT and CDR2 YYREEE (reference sequence). CDR3 nucleotides: TGTGCCAGCAGCCCATCCTACACAGGGGGCTTATCTAATGAAAAACTGTTTTTT. The encoded protein is CASSPSYTGGLSNEKLFF.

This chain joins TRBV5-5 and TRBJ2-7; either TRBD1 or TRBD2 may supply D (5 bases each). The CDR3 length is 16 residues. Germline V gene lookup returns CDR1 SGHKS and CDR2 YYEKEE (reference sequence). V dropped 5 bases and J dropped 1 base, with 19 bases sitting between them. The DNA of the CDR3 is TGTGCCAGCAGTCCTTTCGGGGCAGGAGCTTCCTACGAGCAGTACTTC. Translated: CASSPFGAGASYEQYF.

This sequence joins TRBV7-9 and TRBJ2-2; no clear D gene. There are 15 residues in the CDR3. CDR1 is SEHNR and CDR2 is FQNEAQ in the germline V gene (reference sequence). V was clipped by 5 bases and J by 3 bases, with 13 bases between them. CDR3 in amino acids: CASSPAVADTGELFF. For the CDR3, the DNA is TGTGCCAGCAGCCCCGCCGTTGCGGACACCGGGGAGCTGTTTTTT.

In this sample, this clone turned up once. The gene calls are TRBV18 and TRBJ2-7; D is perhaps TRBD1 or TRBD2 (6 bases each). In germline, CDR1 is KGHSH, CDR2 LQKENI. Deletions cut 2 bases from V and 7 bases from J, with 12 bases between. The CDR3 is made up of 13 amino acids. The chain's CDR3 is CASSPSGAREQYF. DNA of the CDR3: TGTGCCAGCTCACCATCGGGGGCACGAGAGCAGTACTTC. The entire variable domain, with the rest obtained from reference TRBV18 and TRBJ2-7, is as follows: NAGVMQNPRHLVRRRGQEARLRCSPMKGHSHVYWYRQLPEEGLKFMVYLQKENIIDESGMPKERFSAEFPKEGPSILRIQQVVRGDSAAYFCASSPSGAREQYFGPGTRLTVT.

This rearrangement joins TRBV7-2 to TRBJ1-6; D may be TRBD1 (5 bases). V was cut by 4 bases and J by 5 bases, with 12 bases left in between. This CDR3 region has 15 residues. The germline CDR1 and CDR2 sequences are SGHTA and FQGNSA. As DNA, the CDR3 is TGTGCCAGCAGCTCCCAGGGCCTCCATAATTCACCCCTCCACTTT. It translates to CASSSQGLHNSPLHF.

This sequence joins TRBV19 and TRBJ1-5, with D tentatively TRBD1 (5 bases). This CDR3 has 15 amino acids. V was cut by 1 base and J by 5 bases, with 12 bases left in between. CDR1 is LNHDA and CDR2 is SQIVND in the germline V gene (reference sequence). The CDR3 nucleotides are TGTGCCAGTAGTATAGCTCCTCCGGGGCATCAGCCCCAGCATTTT. As protein: CASSIAPPGHQPQHF.

This clone was observed a single time. V usage is TRBV11-2 and J usage is TRBJ1-1; 11 bases agree with TRBD1. This CDR3 spans 14 amino acids. The V segment lost 3 bases and the J segment 8 bases; nucleotides outside the gene matches: 5. CDR1 is SGHAT, CDR2 FQNNGV, per germline. CDR3 in amino acids: CASSFRTGGLEAFF. Here the CDR3 DNA reads TGTGCCAGCAGCTTTAGGACAGGGGGCTTGGAAGCTTTCTTT.

This rearrangement joins TRBV6-1 to TRBJ2-3; possible D gene TRBD1, 6 bases. With 5 bases removed from V and 1 base from J, the gap between germline ends came to 10 bases. The germline V gene has CDR1 MNHNS and CDR2 SASEGT. The CDR3 has 14 residues. The CDR3 spells CASSLEGGTDTQYF. Written as DNA, the CDR3 is TGTGCCAGCAGTCTAGAGGGGGGCACAGATACGCAGTATTTT.

This chain connects TRBV25-1 to TRBJ1-1, with a weak D call TRBD1 (5 bases). Germline V gene lookup returns CDR1 MGHDK and CDR2 SYGVNS. This CDR3 is built from 13 residues. V was shortened by 10 bases and J by 5 bases, with 17 bases between the two germline ends. CDR3 DNA: TGTGCCACCCGAGGGGCAGTGGAGACTGAAGCTTTCTTT. Translation: CATRGAVETEAFF.

The V call is TRBV6-5, the J call TRBJ2-7; possibly TRBD1 for D (7 bases). In germline, CDR1 is MNHEY, CDR2 SVGAGI. Trimming took off 6 bases at V and 6 bases at J, with 21 bases between the two ends. The CDR3 has 15 residues. The CDR3 DNA reads TGTGCCAGCAGGGGAGACAGGGCTACCGGGGGCGAGCAGTACTTC. Its protein product is CASRGDRATGGEQYF.

In its sample, this clone was seen a few times. The chain employs TRBV9 and TRBJ2-3, with D possibly being TRBD1 or TRBD2 (6 bases each). Germline lookup yields CDR1 SGDLS and CDR2 YYNGEE. The CDR3 has 15 residues. The V gene lost 2 bases and the J gene lost 4 bases, with 14 bases spanning the gap. The CDR3 loop is CASSVIGGPADTQYF. The CDR3 bases are TGTGCCAGCAGCGTTATCGGGGGCCCTGCAGATACGCAGTATTTT. Full variable domain (outside the CDR3, taken from reference TRBV9 and TRBJ2-3): DSGVTQTPKHLITATGQRVTLRCSPRSGDLSVYWYQQSLDQGLQFLIQYYNGEERAKGNILERFSAQQFPDLHSELNLSSLELGDSALYFCASSVIGGPADTQYFGPGTRLTVL.

The V gene is TRBV30, the J gene TRBJ1-2; D not resolved. Germline assignment: CDR1 GTSNPN and CDR2 SVGIG (reference sequence). V lost 0 bases to trimming and J lost 3 bases, with 14 bases between them. The CDR3 extends over 15 amino acids. CDR3 sequence reads: CAWSVSPGGHYGYTF. In DNA form, the CDR3 reads TGTGCCTGGAGTGTGTCACCAGGCGGGCACTATGGCTACACCTTC.

V is TRBV9 and J is TRBJ1-4; D is possibly TRBD1 (5 bases). The CDR3 totals 15 residues. Per germline, CDR1 SGDLS and CDR2 YYNGEE. V was shortened by 4 bases and J by 8 bases, with 18 bases between the two germline ends. CDR3 DNA: TGTGCCAGCAGCCCATCGGCAGGGACCGGAGAAAAACTGTTTTTT. This encodes CASSPSAGTGEKLFF.

This clone was counted once. The rearrangement uses TRBV5-1 and TRBJ1-2; D remains unclear. V dropped 0 bases and J dropped 2 bases, with 8 bases sitting between them. Looked up from germline, CDR1 is SGHRS and CDR2 is YFSETQ. This CDR3 contains 14 residues. DNA of the CDR3: TGCGCCAGCAGCTTGGGGCTGAACAACTATGGCTACACCTTC. Protein: CASSLGLNNYGYTF.

V is TRBV11-2 and J is TRBJ2-2, with D unclear. The V end was cut by 1 base, the J end by 14 bases, with 17 bases between. The CDR3 totals 14 residues. CDR1 is SGHAT, CDR2 FQNNGV, per germline. CDR3 amino acids: CASSLASFRRSLFF. Written as DNA, the CDR3 is TGTGCCAGCAGCTTAGCCAGTTTTCGTCGGAGCCTGTTTTTT.

The V and J genes are TRBV11-2 and TRBJ2-7; the D is unclear. The CDR3 has 14 amino acids. CDR1 SGHAT and CDR2 FQNNGV come from the germline V gene. V dropped 4 bases and J dropped 0 bases, with 10 bases sitting between them. The CDR3 DNA reads as TGTGCCAGCAGCTGGTCGACGAGCTCCTACGAGCAGTACTTC. As protein: CASSWSTSSYEQYF.

The chain joins TRBV7-3 to TRBJ2-1, with 10 bases lining up with TRBD2. Per the germline V gene, CDR1 is SGHTA and CDR2 is FQGTGA. CDR3 size: 16 residues. The V and J ends lost 5 bases and 5 bases, in that order; junction bases with no gene match: 9. The CDR3 reads CASSASTSGIHNEQFF. In DNA, the CDR3 is TGTGCCAGCAGCGCGAGTACTAGCGGGATTCACAATGAGCAGTTCTTC.

The rearrangement links TRBV29-1 to TRBJ2-1, with 16 bases fitting TRBD2. CDR1 and CDR2 (germline): SQVTM, ANQGSEA. This CDR3 is 18 amino acids long. With V trimmed by 8 bases and J by 4 bases, 14 bases remained unmatched. The CDR3 bases are TGCAGCCCCCATCCGGGACTAGCGGGAGGGTCGGGGTACAATGAGCAGTTCTTC. Translation: CSPHPGLAGGSGYNEQFF.

This clone was counted a single time. The chain joins TRBV11-2 to TRBJ2-3; TRBD1 matches 8 bases. The V gene's germline CDR1 is SGHAT and CDR2 FQNNGV. The CDR3 runs to 16 residues. V dropped 0 bases and J dropped 2; count of bases not matched to a gene: 4. In DNA, the CDR3 is TGTGCCAGCAGCTTAGATGGGACAGGCTACACAGATACGCAGTATTTT. Its translation: CASSLDGTGYTDTQYF.

The chain combines TRBV5-6 with TRBJ2-7; weak D call: TRBD2 (5 bases). The length of the CDR3 is 11 residues. CDR1 is SGHDT and CDR2 is YYEEEE in the germline V gene. Trimming shortened V by 5 bases and J by 4 bases, and 7 bases separated the two germline ends. As DNA, the CDR3 is TGTGCCAGCAGTCGGGAATACGAGCAGTACTTC. As protein: CASSREYEQYF.

V is TRBV10-3 and J is TRBJ2-2, with D possibly matching TRBD1 (7 bases). Germline CDR1 is ENHRY and CDR2 is SYGVKD. V lost 3 bases and J 5 bases, leaving 10 bases between the germline ends. The CDR3 loop spans 14 amino acids. The CDR3 here is CAISEQGRTGELFF. The CDR3 nucleotides read TGTGCCATCAGTGAACAGGGGAGGACCGGGGAGCTGTTTTTT.

The chain combines TRBV9 with TRBJ1-2, with TRBD1 identical over 7 bases. Per germline, CDR1 SGDLS and CDR2 YYNGEE. The CDR3 consists of 15 residues. Trimming took 3 bases from V and 5 from J; bases not matched to a gene: 10. CDR3 in amino acids: CASSATVAGGYGYTF. CDR3 coding DNA: TGTGCCAGCAGCGCAACCGTCGCAGGGGGATATGGCTACACCTTC.

The rearrangement joins TRBV2 to TRBJ1-5; 7 positions agree with TRBD1. Looked up from germline, CDR1 is SNHLY and CDR2 is FYNNEI. The CDR3 is 15 amino acids. After removal of 5 bases from V and 1 base from J, the junction contained 5 bases not matched to a gene. This CDR3 is CASSSQGKSNQPQHF. For the CDR3, the DNA is TGTGCCAGCAGTTCACAGGGGAAAAGCAATCAGCCCCAGCATTTT.

V is TRBV29-1 and J is TRBJ2-7; 11 positions match TRBD2. With 4 bases clipped from V and 6 bases from J, the junction kept 8 bases outside the gene matches. This CDR3 comprises 14 residues. Per germline, CDR1 SQVTM and CDR2 ANQGSEA. This CDR3 is CSVATSGSLGEQYF. For the CDR3, the DNA is TGCAGCGTTGCAACTAGCGGGAGTTTGGGCGAGCAGTACTTC.

The rearrangement uses TRBV11-3 and TRBJ2-2; the D is unclear. CDR1 is SGHNT, CDR2 YENEEA, per germline. V lost 3 bases, J lost 0 bases, and 8 bases lay in between. The CDR3 sequence is 15 residues long. For the CDR3, the DNA is TGTGCCAGCAGCTTGTCAAATTCGAACACCGGGGAGCTGTTTTTT. The encoded protein is CASSLSNSNTGELFF.

CDR3 in DNA: TGTGCCATCCGTGGGCACCCGGGACTAGCGGGTATAAACTCCTACGAGCAGTACTTC. Residues: CAIRGHPGLAGINSYEQYF. The V gene is TRBV10-3, the J gene TRBJ2-7; TRBD2 matches 12 bases. The CDR3 length is 19 residues. Trimming took 8 bases from V and 0 from J; bases not matched to a gene: 17. Per germline, CDR1 ENHRY and CDR2 SYGVKD.

The V and J genes are TRBV5-5 and TRBJ2-3; possibly TRBD2 for D (6 bases). CDR3 length: 15 residues. V shed 0 bases and J shed 2 bases, with 10 bases lying between them. Germline V lookup: CDR1 SGHKS, CDR2 YYEKEE (reference sequence). The CDR3 loop is CASSLGRADTDTQYF. CDR3 coding DNA: TGTGCCAGCAGCTTGGGGAGGGCTGACACAGATACGCAGTATTTT.

This clone came up once. The rearrangement uses TRBV19 and TRBJ2-3; D might be TRBD1 (6 bases). Looked up from germline, CDR1 is LNHDA and CDR2 is SQIVND (reference sequence). The germline V and J ends were trimmed by 5 bases and 6 bases, with 12 bases remaining between them. The CDR3 length is 13 residues. The CDR3 DNA follows: TGTGCCAGTAGTCACAGGGAAGGGGATACGCAGTATTTT. Translating gives CASSHREGDTQYF.

V is TRBV7-3 and J is TRBJ1-1; possibly TRBD1 for D (5 bases). Trimming took off 4 bases at V and 1 base at J, with 7 bases between the two ends. The CDR3 consists of 13 residues. The germline V gene has CDR1 SGHTA and CDR2 FQGTGA. As DNA, the CDR3 is TGTGCCAGCAGCTCACAGGAGAACACTGAAGCTTTCTTT. Its protein product is CASSSQENTEAFF.

This chain connects TRBV27 to TRBJ2-2, with D possibly TRBD2 on 5 matching bases. The CDR3 sequence is 14 residues long. Germline values: CDR1 MNHEY, CDR2 SMNVEV (reference sequence). V was trimmed by 7 bases and J by 0 bases, leaving 9 bases between them. The CDR3 DNA sequence: TGTGCCAGCATGCGAGCGGCGAACACCGGGGAGCTGTTTTTT. This codes for CASMRAANTGELFF.